Listed here are 27 T cell receptor beta chains from one sample, sequenced in a study (dated by TCRdb to 2016 to 2018). The library came from RT-PCR. The run used an Illumina MiSeq. Clones were called with MiXCR by TCRdb after fastp trimmed the public reads at Q25, and only in-frame beta chains were retained. Records with the same CDR3 protein are collapsed into one entry carrying the most frequent genes and DNA. The table for this sample lists 650,000 to 800,000 distinct CDR3 sequences; 13% to 15% of them were counted only once. The ten largest clones add up to 3.6% of the sample. Sequences were obtained from memory CD4+ T cells from blood. These receptors were collected from a female donor in good health, serving as a healthy control.

The sample holds a few counts of this clonotype. The chain carries TRBV6-2 or TRBV6-3 and TRBJ2-2, with TRBD2 identical over 9 bases. This CDR3 comprises 17 residues. After removal of 5 bases from V and 6 bases from J, the junction contained 13 bases not matched to a gene. Germline V lookup: CDR1 MNHEY, CDR2 SVGEGT. CDR3 in amino acids: CASSRRPASGTPGELFF. CDR3 DNA sequence: TGTGCCAGCAGTCGACGCCCGGCTAGCGGGACCCCCGGGGAGCTGTTTTTT.

This clonotype was recorded many times. The J gene is TRBJ2-3, the V gene TRBV12-3 or TRBV12-4; D remains unclear. This CDR3 is 10 amino acids long. The V and J ends lost 6 bases and 5 bases respectively, with 3 bases between them. The CDR3 bases are TGTGCCAGCAGACTAGATACGCAGTATTTT. Translation gives CASRLDTQYF.

This clonotype was recorded many times. This chain connects TRBV5-1 to TRBJ1-3, with D hard to call. This CDR3 region has 13 residues. The germline V gene encodes CDR1 SGHRS and CDR2 YFSETQ. V was pared by 2 bases and J by 11 bases, with 14 bases between. In DNA form, the CDR3 reads TGCGCCAGCAGCTTCGACGAGGCGGCTTCCATATATTTT. Amino acid sequence: CASSFDEAASIYF.

This clonotype has just a few counts. This chain links TRBV6-1 with TRBJ1-6; D possibly corresponds to TRBD1 (5 bases). Germline-derived CDR1 and CDR2 are MNHNS and SASEGT. The CDR3 spans 14 residues. V lost 7 bases and J lost 5, with 12 bases in between. The CDR3 nucleotides are TGTGCCAGCACCCGGGACGGTAATAATTCACCCCTCCACTTT. Translating gives CASTRDGNNSPLHF.

This clonotype turned up a few times. V usage is TRBV20-1 and J usage is TRBJ1-1; 9 bases match TRBD1. V was pared by 6 bases and J by 1 base, with 9 bases of the junction left unmatched. In germline, CDR1 is DFQATT, CDR2 SNEGSKA (reference sequence). The CDR3 spans 15 residues. The CDR3 region is CSAARPGQGNTEAFF. CDR3 bases: TGCAGTGCCGCCCGCCCGGGACAGGGGAACACTGAAGCTTTCTTT.

The chain carries TRBV7-9 and TRBJ2-1, with 7 bases identical to TRBD1. The germline V gene has CDR1 SEHNR and CDR2 FQNEAQ (reference sequence). CDR3 size: 12 residues. The V and J ends lost 5 bases and 8 bases, in that order; junction bases with no gene match: 3. CDR3: CASSETGDEQFF. In DNA form, the CDR3 reads TGTGCCAGCAGCGAAACAGGGGATGAGCAGTTCTTC.

This clonotype was seen only a few times. The J gene is TRBJ2-3, the V gene TRBV12-3 or TRBV12-4; 10 nucleotides match TRBD1. V gave up 1 base and J gave up 1 base; unmatched junction bases: 5. CDR3 size: 17 residues. CDR3 DNA sequence: TGTGCCAGCAGTTTAGGAGCCGGGACAGGGGGCACAGATACGCAGTATTTT. Amino acid sequence: CASSLGAGTGGTDTQYF.

The V call is TRBV6-6, the J call TRBJ2-5; the match to TRBD1 covers 7 bases. Germline V gene data show CDR1 as MNHNY and CDR2 as SVGAGI (reference sequence). This CDR3 contains 14 residues. The V segment lost 3 bases and the J segment 3 bases; nucleotides outside the gene matches: 4. The CDR3 spells CASSYPTGKETQYF. CDR3 nucleotide sequence: TGTGCCAGCAGTTATCCGACAGGGAAAGAGACCCAGTACTTC.

This clonotype was detected a few times. The rearrangement links TRBV7-2 to TRBJ2-1, with TRBD2 matching 10 bases. V shed 8 bases, J shed 9 bases, and the junction held 1 base outside the gene matches. CDR1 is SGHTA and CDR2 is FQGNSA in the germline V gene. The CDR3 is made up of 11 amino acids. The DNA of the CDR3 is TGTGCCAGCCAGCGGGAGGGTGAGCAGTTCTTC. Translated: CASQREGEQFF. Drawing the rest from reference TRBV7-2 and TRBJ2-1, the complete variable domain is GAGVSQSPSNKVTEKGKDVELRCDPISGHTALYWYRQSLGQGLEFLIYFQGNSAPDKSGLPSDRFSAERTGGSVSTLTIQRTQQEDSAVYLCASQREGEQFFGPGTRLTVL.

V gene TRBV7-3 combines with J gene TRBJ1-2, with TRBD1 matching over 7 bases. This CDR3 comprises 15 residues. Trimming removed 0 bases from V and 3 bases from J; junction bases left unmatched: 4. Per the germline V gene, CDR1 is SGHTA and CDR2 is FQGTGA. In DNA, the CDR3 is TGTGCCAGCAGCTTAACAGGCAGGGGGGACTATGGCTACACCTTC. Translating gives CASSLTGRGDYGYTF. Full variable domain (outside the CDR3, taken from reference TRBV7-3 and TRBJ1-2): GAGVSQTPSNKVTEKGKYVELRCDPISGHTALYWYRQSLGQGPEFLIYFQGTGAADDSGLPNDRFFAVRPEGSVSTLKIQRTERGDSAVYLCASSLTGRGDYGYTFGSGTRLTVV.

This clonotype was recorded at least ten times. The genes are TRBV20-1 and TRBJ1-1, with unresolved D. This CDR3 has 11 amino acids. CDR1 is DFQATT, CDR2 SNEGSKA, per germline (reference sequence). The CDR3 loop reads CRSTGNTEAFF. The CDR3 nucleotides are TGCAGAAGCACTGGGAACACTGAAGCTTTCTTT.

The table lists this clonotype with many counts. The J gene is TRBJ2-1, the V gene TRBV15, with TRBD2 matching over 7 bases. Looked up from germline, CDR1 is LNHNV and CDR2 is YYDKDF (reference sequence). The CDR3 spans 16 residues. With V trimmed by 1 base and J by 6 bases, 9 bases remained unmatched. In nucleotides, the CDR3 is TGTGCCACCAGCAGAGGCGGGAACTCGGGGGGCAATGAGCAGTTCTTC. Protein sequence: CATSRGGNSGGNEQFF.

The J gene is TRBJ1-1, the V gene TRBV6-6; TRBD1 might be the D (5 bases). The CDR3 length is 14 residues. V dropped 0 bases and J dropped 4 bases, with 9 bases sitting between them. The V gene's germline CDR1 is MNHNY and CDR2 SVGAGI (reference sequence). In nucleotides, the CDR3 is TGTGCCAGCAGTTACTCGATGAGGGGCACTGAAGCTTTCTTT. Protein product: CASSYSMRGTEAFF.

This clonotype occurred a few times. The rearrangement joins TRBV5-1 to TRBJ2-1; maybe TRBD1 (7 bases). The CDR3 covers 14 residues. From germline, CDR1 is SGHRS and CDR2 YFSETQ. Trimming pared 4 bases from V and 3 bases from J, leaving 11 bases between. CDR3: CASSAGQSYNEQFF. The CDR3 DNA reads TGCGCCAGCAGCGCGGGACAGAGCTACAATGAGCAGTTCTTC.

The rearrangement joins TRBV20-1 to TRBJ1-1; the D gene is possibly TRBD1 (6 bases). V lost 6 bases and J lost 7, with 21 bases in between. The CDR3 loop spans 14 amino acids. The germline V gene has CDR1 DFQATT and CDR2 SNEGSKA (reference sequence). The CDR3 nucleotides read TGCAGTGCGGAGGGGGGAGGTGGAAGGTTTGAAGCTTTCTTT. Encoded protein: CSAEGGGGRFEAFF.

This clonotype was counted between two and nine times. This chain links TRBV12-3 or TRBV12-4 with TRBJ1-2, with D possibly matching TRBD1 (6 bases). The CDR3 loop spans 14 amino acids. V shed 6 bases and J shed 4 bases, with 15 bases lying between them. The CDR3 spells CASSHSRGGYGYTF. CDR3 in DNA: TGTGCCAGCAGCCACTCCAGGGGCGGCTATGGCTACACCTTC.

This clonotype was detected ten times or more. This chain uses TRBV6-5 with TRBJ1-3, with D possibly matching TRBD1 (5 bases). The germline CDR1 and CDR2 sequences are MNHEY and SVGAGI. CDR3 size: 11 residues. Deletions cut 8 bases from V and 3 bases from J, with 5 bases between. CDR3 protein: CASGGGNTIYF. The CDR3, as DNA: TGTGCCAGCGGGGGTGGAAACACCATATATTTT.

This chain uses TRBV7-9 with TRBJ2-7, with 7 bases fitting TRBD2. Trimming cost V 2 bases and J 7 bases; bases outside gene matches: 11. Germline V CDR1 and CDR2: SEHNR, FQNEAQ (reference sequence). CDR3 length equals 15 residues. The CDR3 DNA reads as TGTGCCAGCAGCTTACTTGACCAGCGGGGTAAAGAGCAGTACTTC. Amino acid sequence: CASSLLDQRGKEQYF.

The rearrangement joins TRBV20-1 to TRBJ1-4, with TRBD1 as a possible D gene (5 bases). CDR1 is DFQATT, CDR2 SNEGSKA, per germline (reference sequence). The CDR3 runs 12 residues. The V gene lost 3 bases and the J gene lost 8 bases, with 10 bases spanning the gap. The CDR3 loop is CSARGREEKLFF. CDR3 nucleotide sequence: TGCAGTGCTAGGGGACGTGAGGAAAAACTGTTTTTT.

The genes are TRBV20-1 and TRBJ1-5; the D is unclear. Germline loops: CDR1 DFQATT, CDR2 SNEGSKA (reference sequence). The CDR3 is 14 amino acids. Trimming took 4 bases from V and 0 from J, leaving 10 bases between them. CDR3 region: CSATDPNSNQPQHF. In DNA, the CDR3 is TGCAGTGCTACGGACCCTAATAGCAATCAGCCCCAGCATTTT.

The chain is built from TRBV6-1 and TRBJ1-2, with 10 bases lining up with TRBD1. CDR1 is MNHNS, CDR2 SASEGT, per germline. This CDR3 has 15 amino acids. V shed 2 bases and J 4 bases; nucleotides not matched to a gene: 4. The CDR3 here is CASSEPGTGVYGYTF. The CDR3 DNA reads TGTGCCAGCAGTGAACCGGGGACAGGGGTCTATGGCTACACCTTC.

This clonotype was counted at least ten times. V usage is TRBV10-3 and J usage is TRBJ2-3; D perhaps matches TRBD1 (5 bases). Trimming removed 10 bases from V and 6 bases from J, with 17 bases in between. Per the germline V gene, CDR1 is ENHRY and CDR2 is SYGVKD. The CDR3 contains 13 residues. This CDR3 is CATLTVNDDTQYF. The CDR3 DNA is TGTGCCACCCTGACAGTTAATGACGATACGCAGTATTTT.

This chain connects TRBV27 to TRBJ2-1; D is undetermined. Trimming cost V 4 bases and J 4 bases, with 17 bases left between them. This CDR3 spans 16 amino acids. Germline V gene sequence: CDR1 MNHEY, CDR2 SMNVEV (reference sequence). The CDR3 spells CASSSRGGPEYNEQFF. CDR3 coding DNA: TGTGCCAGCAGTTCCCGAGGCGGTCCGGAATACAATGAGCAGTTCTTC.

The chain employs TRBV6-2 or TRBV6-3 and TRBJ2-1; D is undetermined. The CDR3 runs to 13 residues. Germline V CDR1 and CDR2: MNHEY, SVGEGT. The ends were cut back, 1 base at V and 4 bases at J, with 5 bases in the middle. CDR3 region: CASSYLQYNEQFF. The CDR3 DNA sequence: TGTGCCAGCAGTTACTTACAATACAATGAGCAGTTCTTC.

This sequence joins TRBV20-1 and TRBJ2-1; possibly TRBD1 for D (6 bases). Germline V gene lookup returns CDR1 DFQATT and CDR2 SNEGSKA (reference sequence). The CDR3 length is 13 residues. The V and J ends lost 5 bases and 6 bases respectively, with 14 bases between them. The CDR3 nucleotides read TGCAGTGCTGGAAGGACAGTCGGCAATGAGCAGTTCTTC. Amino acids: CSAGRTVGNEQFF.

This chain links TRBV5-4 with TRBJ2-3; weak D call: TRBD2 (5 bases). Germline loops: CDR1 SGHNT, CDR2 YYREEE (reference sequence). V was cut by 3 bases and J by 4 bases, with 15 bases left in between. CDR3 length: 15 residues. The CDR3 region has the DNA TGTGCCAGCAGCTCGAACAAACTAGGCGCAGATACGCAGTATTTT. This encodes CASSSNKLGADTQYF.

A word on this clonotype: No conserved phenylalanine or tryptophan is present at the end of the CDR3, so a read error is the likely explanation. The V gene is TRBV7-3, the J gene TRBJ2-1, with D perhaps matching TRBD1 or TRBD2 (5 bases each). V lost 5 bases, J lost 12 bases, and 17 bases lay in between. CDR3 size: 13 residues. Germline V gene sequence: CDR1 SGHTA, CDR2 FQGTGA. CDR3 sequence: CASSPNKGSGQFL. The CDR3 DNA reads as TGTGCCAGCAGCCCCAATAAGGGGAGCGGGCAGTTCTTG.